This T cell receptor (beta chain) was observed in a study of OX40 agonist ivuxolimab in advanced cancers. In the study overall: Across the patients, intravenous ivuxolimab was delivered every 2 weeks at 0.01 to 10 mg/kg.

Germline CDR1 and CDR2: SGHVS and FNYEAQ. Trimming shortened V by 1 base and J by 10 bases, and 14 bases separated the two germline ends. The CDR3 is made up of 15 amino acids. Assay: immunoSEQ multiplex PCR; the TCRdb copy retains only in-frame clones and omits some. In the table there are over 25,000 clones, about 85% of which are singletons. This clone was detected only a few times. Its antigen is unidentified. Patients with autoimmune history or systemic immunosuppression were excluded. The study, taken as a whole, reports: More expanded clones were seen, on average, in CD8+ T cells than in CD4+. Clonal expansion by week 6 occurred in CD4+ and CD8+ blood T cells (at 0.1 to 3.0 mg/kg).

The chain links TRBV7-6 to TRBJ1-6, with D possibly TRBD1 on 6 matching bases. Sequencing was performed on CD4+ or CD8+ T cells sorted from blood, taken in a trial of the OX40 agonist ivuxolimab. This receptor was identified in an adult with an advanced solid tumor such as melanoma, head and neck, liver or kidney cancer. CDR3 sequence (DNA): TGTGCCAGCAGCTTAGGCAGGGGAGGAGGGTCACCCCTCCACTTT. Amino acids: CASSLGRGGGSPLHF.